This T cell receptor (beta chain) was retrieved from a study of beta chain features in type 1 diabetes (dated by TCRdb to between 2018 and 2020). Regarding the research as a whole: Mean age, gender distribution, total cell number and subset yield did not differ between patients and healthy donors. Regulatory and stem cell-like memory subsets were isolated from only 8 patients and roughly eight healthy donors, whereas naive and central memory subsets came from all 30 or so donors. A total of roughly 100,000,000 sorted cells were examined across all samples, and the number of cells per subset was strongly correlated with RNA yield. The study compared the TCRB repertoires of sorted circulating CD4+ T cell subsets in recently diagnosed type 1 diabetes patients with those in matched healthy donors. General conclusions and limits of the study: Shorter templates might be favored by PCR, yet because patient and control samples were amplified and corrected together, any such skew would affect both groups equally. Because cDNA was sequenced instead of genomic DNA, activated cells with high expression could be over-represented, although the groups did not differ in activation or CD3 levels. At VDJ recombination sites, type 1 diabetes patients had fewer insertions and more deleted nucleotides, which implies abnormalities in thymic rearrangement. Naive, central memory and regulatory TCRB repertoires appeared to be more similar among patients than among healthy donors. A moderate but significant shortening of TCRB CDR3 length was observed in type 1 diabetes patients in all four CD4+ subsets. Only small numbers of individuals were included in the HLA sub-analyses, which left unresolved whether HLA type had any influence on TCRB rearrangement.

All of the isolated RNA was reverse transcribed with the High Capacity cDNA Reverse Transcription Kit, so expressed TCRB transcripts were sequenced. Naive, central memory and regulatory T cell samples underwent deep immunoSEQ sequencing, averaging about 3.57 million total reads per sample. After sorted cells were lysed in RLT buffer, RNA was extracted with DNase-treated RNeasy Micro or Mini kits, with the choice depending on cell number. Each cell subset was processed on its own to prevent cross-contamination, while patient and healthy donor samples were processed together. The immunoSEQ multiplex PCR was used to amplify TCRB sequences from cDNA, yielding 87-bp fragments that span the CDR3 region. The amplicons were sequenced using the Illumina HiSeq platform. Under the source paper's analysis protocol: Synthetic template baselines were used to correct PCR bias computationally, reads within Hamming distance 2 were collapsed, and singletons that could not be merged were discarded. Reads were aligned to IMGT to assign V, D and J genes, CDR3 length, and insertions or deletions at six rearrangement sites. Within each subset, clonotype counts were normalized to the number of sorted cells before true diversity and Gini coefficients were calculated with the tcR R package. The overlap coefficient, calculated on TCRB nucleotide sequences, was used to measure repertoire sharing. Out-of-frame TCRB sequences from naive cells were analyzed as a proxy for the pre-selection repertoire. TCRdb re-hosts the immuneACCESS table, in-frame sequences only. Its copies lack some clones; in the studies checked, an unresolved V gene accounts for under half of them, and the cause for the rest is not known. D and trimming come from the DNA, and the V and J calls and clone size come from that table. This sample holds a few hundred thousand clones; approximately 15% were observed only once. The biggest ten clones account for 0.019% of the sample.

Concerning this clone: It has no known antigen specificity. Base qualities are not at hand, and no much larger clone is one base apart.

A single peripheral blood draw of around 0.11 L on average was collected from each donor into heparinised tubes. Using a panel that included CD45RO, CCR7, CD25, CD127, CD95 and CD27, naive, central memory, regulatory and stem cell-like memory CD4+ T cells were sorted on a BD FACSAria II. A purity above 95% was achieved for all sorted populations. PBMCs were isolated right away by Lymphoprep density gradient centrifugation and were stained directly, without culture. So that batch effects would be minimized, each experiment stained and sorted samples in pairs, pairing one healthy donor with one patient. Deletion took 6 bases off V and 6 bases off J, with a span of 11 bases between the germline ends. The CDR3, from cysteine to phenylalanine, totals 12 residues. Of all the DNA, just the CDR3 is kept, 36 bases in frame from base 1. From the germline V gene (reference sequence), CDR1 is SEHNR and CDR2 is FQNEAQ.

The material sequenced was naive CD4+ T cells from blood. This specimen's cell subset or site label, per the study, means: true naive CD4+ T cells. This TCR was sampled from a woman aged 18-29 years in good health. In this chain, TRBV7-9 is recombined with TRBJ1-2; TRBD1 might be the D gene, on 6 matching bases. Here the CDR3 is given as CASRRTENGYTF. The nucleotide sequence reads TGTGCCAGCAGACGGACAGAAAATGGCTACACCTTC.